These 27 T cell receptor beta chains were all obtained from the same sample, sequenced in a study of blood T cells in healthy people across ages. The use of a sample-barcoded 5' primer and a J-beta primer mix characterized a second PCR of roughly 6 to 11 cycles. TCRdb itself ran the 5' RACE reads through MiXCR, one entry per CDR3 protein. The sample has hundreds of thousands of distinct CDR3 sequences, 40% to 65% seen once. Sequences were obtained from blood. These receptors were taken from a woman aged 80 or over in good health.

This clonotype was seen a few times. The chain joins TRBV5-1 to TRBJ2-2, with unresolved D. V shed 5 bases and J shed 2 bases, with 10 bases lying between them. This CDR3 is built from 14 residues. Germline values: CDR1 SGHRS, CDR2 YFSETQ. The CDR3 DNA sequence: TGCGCCAGCAGTCCGGCCCGAAACACCGGGGAGCTGTTTTTT. Encoded protein: CASSPARNTGELFF.

With regard to this clonotype: A much larger clone differs from this one at a single base, so this may be a read error. CDR3 in DNA: TGTGCCACCGGGCGGGGGCGGGGGGACTACAATGAGCAGTTCTTC. Translated: CATGRGRGDYNEQFF. The genes are TRBV24-1 and TRBJ2-1; TRBD2 matches 8 bases. The CDR3 covers 15 residues. Unmatched junction bases numbered 9, after V lost 9 bases and J lost 3 bases. From germline, CDR1 is KGHDR and CDR2 SFDVKD.

This clonotype has ten or more counts. This chain links TRBV2 with TRBJ1-2; TRBD1 matches 8 bases. CDR3 length: 13 residues. Germline V gives CDR1 SNHLY, CDR2 FYNNEI. Germline trimming cut 6 bases from V and 4 bases from J; bases unmatched to any gene: 4. CDR3 in amino acids: CASRTGAAYGYTF. CDR3 bases: TGTGCCAGCAGGACAGGGGCAGCCTATGGCTACACCTTC.

There are many counts of this clonotype. This rearrangement joins TRBV20-1 to TRBJ2-7; 10 positions agree with TRBD1. The germline gives CDR1 DFQATT, CDR2 SNEGSKA (reference sequence). This CDR3 spans 17 amino acids. Trimming cost V 2 bases and J 4 bases; bases outside gene matches: 14. This CDR3 reads CSARFPPGTGDLYEQYF. CDR3 DNA sequence: TGCAGTGCTAGATTCCCCCCCGGGACAGGGGACTTATACGAGCAGTACTTC.

The J gene is TRBJ1-4, the V gene TRBV30, with a possible D match to TRBD1 (5 bases). The germline gives CDR1 GTSNPN, CDR2 SVGIG (reference sequence). This CDR3 has 15 residues. V lost 1 base, J lost 8 bases, and 17 bases lay in between. CDR3 coding DNA: TGTGCCTGGAGTGGACCAAGGACATCGGGGGAAAAACTGTTTTTT. This sequence encodes CAWSGPRTSGEKLFF.

V usage is TRBV6-5 and J usage is TRBJ2-1, with D possibly TRBD2 on 6 matching bases. This CDR3 has 12 residues. Trimming took 2 bases from V and 9 from J, leaving 8 bases between them. Germline V gives CDR1 MNHEY, CDR2 SVGAGI. CDR3 bases: TGTGCCAGCAGTTACGGGGGGAGTGAGCAGTTCTTC. It specifies CASSYGGSEQFF.

About this clonotype: A read error may account for a junction end that differs from germline. This sequence joins TRBV28 and TRBJ2-1, with unresolved D. The CDR3 sequence is 16 residues long. In germline, CDR1 is MDHEN, CDR2 SYDVKM. This chain's CDR3 is CAGSSPSWSSYNEQFF. In DNA form, the CDR3 reads TGTGCCGGCAGTTCCCCGTCTTGGAGCTCCTACAATGAGCAGTTCTTC.

This clonotype was found a few times. This chain's CDR3 is CASSDRLATTDTQYF. The CDR3, as DNA: TGTGCCAGCAGTGATCGACTAGCGACCACAGATACGCAGTATTTT. The chain is built from TRBV6-4 and TRBJ2-3, with TRBD2 identical over 8 bases. V gave up 3 bases and J gave up 2 bases; unmatched junction bases: 4. The germline V gene has CDR1 MRHNA and CDR2 SNTAGT. This CDR3 region has 15 residues.

This chain joins TRBV29-1 and TRBJ2-1; perhaps D is TRBD1 or TRBD2 (6 bases each). V dropped 2 bases and J dropped 6 bases, with 14 bases sitting between them. Per germline, CDR1 SQVTM and CDR2 ANQGSEA. CDR3 length equals 14 residues. This CDR3 is CSVELGGLFNEQFF. CDR3 coding DNA: TGCAGCGTTGAACTGGGGGGCCTATTCAATGAGCAGTTCTTC.

Note on this clonotype: This may arise from a read error, as a much more abundant clone is one base away. This sequence joins TRBV25-1 and TRBJ2-1; 7 bases map to TRBD2. Germline V gene data show CDR1 as MGHDK and CDR2 as SYGVNS. This CDR3 is built from 15 residues. The CDR3 nucleotides are TGTGCCAGCAGTCAGCCCGGGGGGTCCTACAATGTGCAGTTCTTC. Protein product: CASSQPGGSYNVQFF.

Concerning this clonotype itself: A much more abundant neighbour one base away suggests this may be a read error. The gene calls are TRBV5-1 and TRBJ2-1; 11 nucleotides agree with TRBD2. In germline, CDR1 is SGHRS, CDR2 YFSETQ. Trimming at V came to 3 bases and at J to 7 bases, leaving 9 bases not matched to a gene. The CDR3 is made up of 16 amino acids. CDR3 bases: TGCGCCAGCAGCTCGGCCTCTAGCGGGAGGTCAAATGAGCAGTTCTTC. Encoded protein: CASSSASSGRSNEQFF.

This clonotype appeared many times. The chain is built from TRBV7-3 and TRBJ2-1, with D perhaps matching TRBD1 (5 bases). CDR1 SGHTA and CDR2 FQGTGA come from the germline V gene. Trimming shortened V by 6 bases and J by 9 bases, and 15 bases separated the two germline ends. This CDR3 is built from 13 residues. The CDR3 bases are TGTGCCAGCAGGCTTAACCCTGACAGTGAGCAGTTCTTC. Its translation: CASRLNPDSEQFF.

For this clonotype: The junction departs from the called germline gene at one end, perhaps through a read error. The rearrangement links TRBV20-1 to TRBJ2-1; 9 positions agree with TRBD2. The germline V gene encodes CDR1 DFQATT and CDR2 SNEGSKA (reference sequence). This CDR3 region has 16 residues. For the CDR3, the DNA is TGCAGTGCTAGAGATTCAGGCGGGAGGGCCTACAATGAGGAGTTCTTC. Translated: CSARDSGGRAYNEEFF.

This clonotype is a singleton in its sample. V usage is TRBV5-4 and J usage is TRBJ1-2; D remains ambiguous. The CDR3 length is 13 residues. V lost 4 bases to trimming and J lost 8 bases, with 15 bases between them. CDR1 and CDR2 (germline): SGHNT, YYREEE (reference sequence). DNA of the CDR3: TGTGCCAGCAGCGCCGTTCCTCGAGGGGGCTACACCTTC. The encoded protein is CASSAVPRGGYTF.

This clonotype was counted at least ten times. V and J are TRBV20-1 and TRBJ1-3; 7 bases line up with TRBD1. The CDR3 has 12 amino acids. Unmatched junction bases numbered 2, after V lost 5 bases and J lost 4 bases. The V gene's germline CDR1 is DFQATT and CDR2 SNEGSKA (reference sequence). The chain's CDR3 is CSARTGGNTIYF. The DNA of the CDR3 is TGCAGTGCTCGGACAGGCGGAAACACCATATATTTT.

V gene TRBV29-1 combines with J gene TRBJ2-4; 8 bases fit TRBD2. Per germline, CDR1 SQVTM and CDR2 ANQGSEA. This CDR3 region has 13 residues. V trimming: 8 bases; J trimming: 15 bases; junction bases outside the gene matches: 18. CDR3 nucleotide sequence: TGCAGCCCGGGAGGGATGGGATTAGGAGAGCGGTACTTC. This encodes CSPGGMGLGERYF.

The V call is TRBV5-6, the J call TRBJ2-1; TRBD1 or TRBD2 may be the D gene (5 bases each). The CDR3 totals 12 residues. Deletions cut 5 bases from V and 14 bases from J, with 17 bases between. Germline CDR1 SGHDT, CDR2 YYEEEE. The DNA for the CDR3 is TGTGCCAGCAGACGGGCCGGGACGCAAGAGTTCTTC. Amino acids: CASRRAGTQEFF. Full variable domain (remainder filled in from reference TRBV5-6 and TRBJ2-1): DAGVTQSPTHLIKTRGQQVTLRCSPKSGHDTVSWYQQALGQGPQFIFQYYEEEERQRGNFPDRFSGHQFPNYSSELNVNALLLGDSALYLCASRRAGTQEFFGPGTRLTVL.

The J gene is TRBJ2-1, the V gene TRBV7-2, with 7 bases fitting TRBD2. Germline V gene data show CDR1 as SGHTA and CDR2 as FQGNSA. V dropped 2 bases and J dropped 2; count of bases not matched to a gene: 6. This CDR3 contains 16 residues. CDR3 sequence (DNA): TGTGCCAGCAGCTTAAGGAGCGGGACTACCTACAATGAGCAGTTCTTC. Protein: CASSLRSGTTYNEQFF. The whole variable domain, filled in from reference TRBV7-2 and TRBJ2-1, reads GAGVSQSPSNKVTEKGKDVELRCDPISGHTALYWYRQSLGQGLEFLIYFQGNSAPDKSGLPSDRFSAERTGGSVSTLTIQRTQQEDSAVYLCASSLRSGTTYNEQFFGPGTRLTVL.

The chain combines TRBV20-1 with TRBJ2-7, with 8 bases identical to TRBD2. There are 12 residues in the CDR3. Unmatched junction bases numbered 4, after V lost 6 bases and J lost 3 bases. Looked up from germline, CDR1 is DFQATT and CDR2 is SNEGSKA (reference sequence). The CDR3 DNA reads as TGCAGTGCGATGGGACTAGGCTACGAGCAGTACTTC. Protein: CSAMGLGYEQYF.

This clonotype has only one observation. The chain is built from TRBV29-1 and TRBJ2-3, with a weak D call TRBD1 (6 bases). CDR1 and CDR2 (germline): SQVTM, ANQGSEA. Trimming pared 7 bases from V and 2 bases from J, leaving 22 bases between. The CDR3 runs 16 residues. CDR3 loop: CSASGHRDTYTDTQYF. As DNA, the CDR3 is TGCAGCGCTTCAGGACACCGGGACACCTACACAGATACGCAGTATTTT.

This clonotype was observed at least ten times. The chain couples TRBV15 to TRBJ2-5; D might be TRBD2 (5 bases). The germline CDR1 and CDR2 sequences are LNHNV and YYDKDF (reference sequence). Deletions cut 3 bases from V and 3 bases from J, with 8 bases between. The CDR3 has 13 residues. The CDR3 DNA is TGTGCCACCAGCAGGGACTTGGAAGAGACCCAGTACTTC. Protein sequence: CATSRDLEETQYF.

The chain carries TRBV12-3 or TRBV12-4 and TRBJ1-2, with D unclear. V lost 4 bases and J lost 0, with 12 bases in between. This CDR3 spans 15 amino acids. The CDR3 DNA sequence: TGTGCCAGCAGTTGTACGGGGATGGCTAACTATGGCTACACCTTC. Residues: CASSCTGMANYGYTF.

The chain has TRBV6-2 or TRBV6-3 and TRBJ2-7; tentatively, D is TRBD1 (6 bases). The CDR3 is made up of 15 amino acids. Between the trimmed V and J ends, which lost 6 bases and 2 bases, there was a span of 17 bases. Germline V gives CDR1 MNHEY, CDR2 SVGEGT. Here the CDR3 DNA reads TGTGCCAGCAGGTCGACCGGGACACTAACCTACGAGCAGTACTTC. This codes for CASRSTGTLTYEQYF.

This clonotype was observed a few times. The rearrangement joins TRBV27 to TRBJ2-1; D is possibly TRBD2 (5 bases). The CDR3 is made up of 12 amino acids. In germline, CDR1 is MNHEY, CDR2 SMNVEV (reference sequence). Trimming took off 5 bases at V and 10 bases at J, with 12 bases between the two ends. This CDR3 reads CASSKGLGEQFF. The CDR3 DNA follows: TGTGCCAGCAGTAAAGGACTGGGGGAGCAGTTCTTC.

This clonotype came up once. A much larger clone differs from this one at a single base, so this may be a read error. V usage is TRBV10-2 and J usage is TRBJ2-7; D is undetermined. CDR1 is WSHSY, CDR2 SAAADI, per germline. V lost 8 bases and J lost 7, with 18 bases in between. This CDR3 region has 13 residues. The CDR3 region is CASLRTGLSEQYF. The DNA of the CDR3 is TGCGCCAGCTTACGGACCGGGCTTAGTGAGCAGTACTTC.

This rearrangement joins TRBV14 to TRBJ2-5, with 8 positions matching TRBD1. Germline loops: CDR1 SGHDN, CDR2 FVKESK. The CDR3 extends over 15 amino acids. V shed 4 bases, J shed 11 bases, and the junction held 15 bases outside the gene matches. The DNA for the CDR3 is TGTGCCAGCAGCCCACTGGACAGGGCTTTAAATGAGCAGTACTTC. This gives the protein CASSPLDRALNEQYF. Full variable domain (rest looked up from reference TRBV14 and TRBJ2-5): EAGVTQFPSHSVIEKGQTVTLRCDPISGHDNLYWYRRVMGKEIKFLLHFVKESKQDESGMPNNRFLAERTGGTYSTLKVQPAELEDSGVYFCASSPLDRALNEQYFGPGTRLLVL.

The rearrangement links TRBV12-3 or TRBV12-4 to TRBJ2-3, with D unclear. Trimming removed 6 bases from V and 4 bases from J, with 5 bases in between. This CDR3 is 11 amino acids long. The CDR3 sequence is CASRCADTQYF. In nucleotides, the CDR3 is TGTGCCAGCAGGTGCGCAGATACGCAGTATTTT.